This T cell receptor beta chain was obtained from a study of read filtering for tumor transcriptome and immune sequencing. At the level of the study: Per sample, TCR-region reads ranged about 3.5 to 11 million by IR-seq, 85 to 1273 by RNA-seq.

The library was built from roughly 400 ng RNA with molecular barcoded adaptors for alpha/delta and beta/gamma chains. One entry per CDR3 protein results from TCRdb running MiXCR on the reads. The sample carries just over 14,000 distinct CDR3 sequences, over 20% recorded once. Note on this clonotype: A single base separates this from a much larger clone, so it may be a read error.

The V gene's germline CDR1 is LGHDT and CDR2 YNNKEL (reference sequence). After removal of 1 base from V and 10 bases from J, the junction contained 11 bases not matched to a gene. This CDR3 is built from 16 residues. The chain is built from TRBV3-1 and TRBJ2-2; 8 bases match TRBD2. The sequence derives from a donor aged 40 or older with multiple myeloma. The sequenced sample consisted of a population of CD138-negative cells sorted from bone marrow. CDR3: CASSQGAGVIAEELFF. CDR3 nucleotides: TGTGCCAGCAGCCAAGGAGCGGGGGTTATCGCCGAGGAGCTGTTTTTT.